The clone carrying this T cell receptor (beta chain) was seen only once. Its antigen is undetermined. The data are from a study of cytotoxic CD8 clonotypes in ibrutinib-treated CLL. Broader study findings: Public clonotypes, rarely seen, contracted or held steady on treatment.

Using immunoSEQ multiplex PCR, the repertoire was profiled, and TCRdb retains in-frame clones only, with some absent. The sample consists of around 70,000 clones, 68% of them appearing once. The CDR3 covers 16 residues. Trimming took off 1 base at V and 0 bases at J, with 10 bases between the two ends. From germline, CDR1 is MNHEY and CDR2 SVGAGI. The chain combines TRBV6-5 with TRBJ1-3; the D gene is possibly TRBD1 (5 bases). The receptor comes from a human donor with chronic lymphocytic leukemia. The sample consisted of PBMCs, taken after 12 months of ibrutinib treatment. The CDR3 DNA sequence: TGTGCCAGCAGTTACTTCGGGGACTACTCTGGAAACACCATATATTTT. Its translation: CASSYFGDYSGNTIYF.